This TCR beta chain was recovered during a study of cytomegalovirus exposure and HLA in healthy donors. PCR amplification relied on 60 Vbeta primers (plus 13 Jbeta primers). Assay: immunoSEQ multiplex PCR; the TCRdb copy retains only in-frame clones and omits some. The repertoire table contains tens of thousands of clones. Trimming stripped 9 bases from V and 6 bases from J, with 14 bases between. The CDR3 is made up of 12 amino acids. CDR1 and CDR2 from the germline V gene are LNHDA and SQIVND (reference sequence). The rearrangement uses TRBV19 and TRBJ1-2; perhaps TRBD1 as D (6 bases). Sequenced material: PBMCs. The origin of this receptor is a man aged 50-59 years in good health and CMV-seropositive. The CDR3 sequence is CASSGRGNGYTF. For the CDR3, the DNA is TGTGCCAGCTCTGGCAGGGGCAATGGCTACACCTTC.